This record covers a single T cell receptor (beta chain). The antigen is unknown. The data were obtained in a study of monozygotic twins with inflammatory bowel disease. Study-level findings and limits: Patients received differing immunosuppressive treatments, which may have added variability to their repertoires.

Germline loops: CDR1 MNHEY, CDR2 SVGEGT. The CDR3 covers 15 residues. For each CDR3 protein, TCRdb gives one entry from its re-call of the 5' RACE reads, without DNA. Across 300,000 to 450,000 distinct CDR3 sequences, the top ten clones capture just over 2.5% of the sample. The TCR sequence derives from a human donor with ulcerative colitis or Crohn's disease, or a healthy co-twin of an affected twin (not recorded which). This rearrangement joins TRBV6-2 or TRBV6-3 to TRBJ1-5; TCRdb proposes TRBD1, but this gene call is untestable without DNA. The source material was blood. This CDR3 is CASSSGTLSNQPQHF.